Sequencing of this T cell receptor (beta chain) was carried out in a study of blood T cells in healthy people across ages. Next came a second PCR, run for about 6 to 12 cycles, which used a sample-barcoded 5' primer along with a J-beta primer mix. TCRdb itself ran the 5' RACE reads through MiXCR, one entry per CDR3 protein. The data show 870,000 or so distinct CDR3 sequences, under 35% seen once. Each donor was a healthy Caucasian individual from Russia, aged roughly 6 to 95. CDR3 length: 15 residues. V lost 5 bases and J lost 7; bases outside the gene matches: 12. Germline CDR1 reads MDHEN; CDR2 reads SYDVKM. This clonotype was detected ten times or more. The target antigen is unknown. Whole-study findings and limits: Higher diversity, along with more naive CD4+ cells, distinguished long-lived donors from aged donors. TCR beta diversity tracked closely with naive T cell percentage.

Material: blood. This sequence joins TRBV28 and TRBJ2-7; 9 bases align to TRBD2. The receptor's source is a woman aged 80 or over in good health. The chain's CDR3 is CASSRYSGGWGEQYF. Written as DNA, the CDR3 is TGTGCCAGCAGTAGATATAGCGGGGGCTGGGGAGAGCAGTACTTC.